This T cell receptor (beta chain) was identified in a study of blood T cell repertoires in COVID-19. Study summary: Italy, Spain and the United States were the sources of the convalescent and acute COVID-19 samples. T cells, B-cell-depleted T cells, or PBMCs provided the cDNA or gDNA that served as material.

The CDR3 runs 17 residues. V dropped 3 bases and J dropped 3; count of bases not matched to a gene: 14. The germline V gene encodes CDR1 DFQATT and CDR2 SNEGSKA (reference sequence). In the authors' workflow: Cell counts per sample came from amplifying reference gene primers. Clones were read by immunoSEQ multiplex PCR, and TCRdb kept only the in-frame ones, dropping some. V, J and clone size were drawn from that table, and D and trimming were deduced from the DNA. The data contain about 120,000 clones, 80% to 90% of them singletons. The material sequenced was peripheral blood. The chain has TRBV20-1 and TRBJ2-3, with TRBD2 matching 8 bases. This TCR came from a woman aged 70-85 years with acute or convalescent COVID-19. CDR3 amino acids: CSASVRSGGHITDTQYF. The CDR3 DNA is TGCAGTGCTAGTGTTCGGTCGGGGGGGCATATAACAGATACGCAGTATTTT.